This T cell receptor (beta chain) came from a study of cytomegalovirus exposure and HLA in healthy donors. Germline loops: CDR1 SGHTA, CDR2 FQGNSA. Trimming removed 0 bases from V and 5 bases from J; junction bases left unmatched: 0. The CDR3 has 16 residues. The PCR employed 60 Vbeta primers together with 13 Jbeta primers. Assay used: immunoSEQ multiplex PCR; TCRdb lists only in-frame clones, some missing. The data show approximately 120,000 clones, more than 65% seen once. Source material: PBMCs. The rearrangement uses TRBV7-2 and TRBJ2-2; TRBD2 matches 13 bases. This TCR derives from a woman aged 55-75 years in good health and CMV-seropositive. CDR3 residues: CASSLAGLAGTGELFF. The DNA of the CDR3 is TGTGCCAGCAGCTTAGCGGGACTAGCGGGAACCGGGGAGCTGTTTTTT.